Each of the 26 T cell receptor beta chains below was sequenced from the same sample in a study of OX40 agonist ivuxolimab in advanced cancers. Library construction relied on the immunoSEQ multiplex PCR assay. TCRdb provides this immuneACCESS table in a form limited to in-frame rearrangements. Some clones are lacking; in checked studies, under half of them reflect an unresolved V gene, and why the rest are absent is not known. The sample table records 30,000 to 45,000 clones; about 70% of these occur just once. Under 20% of the sample rests with the top ten. Sequences were derived from CD4+ or CD8+ T cells sorted from blood, sampled in a trial of the OX40 agonist ivuxolimab. All receptors come from an adult with an advanced solid tumor such as melanoma, head and neck, liver or kidney cancer.

The chain has TRBV5-1 and TRBJ2-3; TRBD1 aligns across 8 bases. Per germline, CDR1 SGHRS and CDR2 YFSETQ. V shed 4 bases, J shed 6 bases, and the junction held 7 bases outside the gene matches. The CDR3 runs 14 residues. The CDR3 bases are TGCGCCAGCAGCATAACCGGGACAGGCGATACGCAGTATTTT. Amino acid sequence: CASSITGTGDTQYF.

This chain connects TRBV5-1 to TRBJ2-3; 8 nucleotides line up with TRBD2. CDR3 length: 17 residues. Germline values: CDR1 SGHRS, CDR2 YFSETQ. V shed 0 bases and J 1 base; nucleotides not matched to a gene: 7. The CDR3 region has the DNA TGCGCCAGCAGCTTGGACCCTAAGCGGGGGCGCACAGATACGCAGTATTTT. Translation gives CASSLDPKRGRTDTQYF.

This chain connects TRBV11-2 to TRBJ1-5, with a weak D call TRBD1 (6 bases). Trimming took 1 base from V and 7 from J, leaving 14 bases between them. The CDR3 covers 15 residues. CDR1 is SGHAT and CDR2 is FQNNGV in the germline V gene. DNA of the CDR3: TGTGCCAGCAGCTTAGGGGACACACTCGGGCAGCCCCAGCATTTT. This sequence encodes CASSLGDTLGQPQHF.

The genes are TRBV2 and TRBJ2-1; 13 positions agree with TRBD2. This CDR3 region has 14 residues. With 6 bases clipped from V and 7 bases from J, the junction kept 3 bases outside the gene matches. Germline values: CDR1 SNHLY, CDR2 FYNNEI. CDR3 region: CASSTSGGGNEQFF. CDR3 sequence (DNA): TGTGCCAGCAGCACTAGCGGGGGGGGGAATGAGCAGTTCTTC.

Sample share makes this clone large. The chain employs TRBV7-6 and TRBJ2-3, with no clear D. The germline V gene has CDR1 SGHVS and CDR2 FNYEAQ. V lost 2 bases, J lost 5 bases, and 8 bases lay in between. The CDR3 totals 13 residues. This CDR3 reads CASSLLMQDTQYF. For the CDR3, the DNA is TGTGCCAGCAGCTTATTAATGCAAGATACGCAGTATTTT.

The chain links TRBV10-2 to TRBJ2-2; unclear D gene. V was trimmed by 8 bases and J by 6 bases, leaving 19 bases between them. CDR3 length equals 15 residues. The germline CDR1 and CDR2 sequences are WSHSY and SAAADI. The CDR3 nucleotides read TGCGCCAGCCGGAACCTCAACCTATCCCCCGGGGAGCTGTTTTTT. It is translated as CASRNLNLSPGELFF.

V is TRBV23-1 and J is TRBJ2-3, with a weak D call TRBD2 (6 bases). TRBV23-1 is reported as an ORF; its role is uncertain. V was cut by 3 bases and J by 1 base, with 20 bases left in between. The CDR3 has 18 amino acids. The CDR3 nucleotides are TGCGCCAGCAGTCAGGAACCTTTCCCCGGGACTCGCACAGATACGCAGTATTTT. Protein sequence: CASSQEPFPGTRTDTQYF.

The chain joins TRBV4-1 to TRBJ2-5, with 10 bases matching TRBD2. The germline CDR1 and CDR2 sequences are MGHRA and YSYEKL. V was pared by 0 bases and J by 1 base, with 8 bases of the junction left unmatched. The CDR3 extends over 18 amino acids. Here the CDR3 DNA reads TGCGCCAGCAGCCAAGAACGGGGAGCGGGGGGGATCCAAGAGACCCAGTACTTC. This sequence encodes CASSQERGAGGIQETQYF.

This clone was picked up a small number of times. V gene TRBV2 combines with J gene TRBJ1-5, with no clear D. The CDR3 consists of 13 residues. V was trimmed by 8 bases and J by 8 bases, leaving 16 bases between them. Germline V gene sequence: CDR1 SNHLY, CDR2 FYNNEI. DNA for the CDR3: TGTGCCAGCTCCTCGGACGGTCCGAAGCCCCAGCATTTT. This translates into CASSSDGPKPQHF.

The sample holds a few counts of this clone. The chain employs TRBV10-3 and TRBJ1-1; 8 positions agree with TRBD1. CDR1 is ENHRY and CDR2 is SYGVKD in the germline V gene. J gave up 1 base and V 8 bases, and 6 bases lay outside the gene matches. The CDR3 is made up of 14 amino acids. The DNA of the CDR3 is TGTGCCATCGCGACAGGGGTGGCGAACACTGAAGCTTTCTTT. Translating it yields CAIATGVANTEAFF.

The rearrangement links TRBV21-1 to TRBJ1-1; the D segment call TRBD1 is taken from the table without a DNA check. TRBV21-1 is a recognized pseudogene. This CDR3 has 11 residues. The CDR3 is CASRDARGAFF. CDR3 nucleotides: TGTGCCAGCAGGGACGCCAGGGGCGCTTTCTTT.

The chain has TRBV29-1 and TRBJ2-2; a weak D match, TRBD1 (5 bases). The CDR3 runs 14 residues. Germline V gene lookup returns CDR1 SQVTM and CDR2 ANQGSEA. V was cut by 6 bases and J by 3 bases, with 14 bases left in between. The DNA of the CDR3 is TGCAGCGTCCTGACAGTGTGGGACACCGGGGAGCTGTTTTTT. This sequence encodes CSVLTVWDTGELFF.

CDR3 DNA: TGTGCTAGTGTACTATTTAATACACCCCGCGGGCAACCAAACCAAGAGACCCAGTACTTC. It is translated as CASVLFNTPRGQPNQETQYF. This chain connects TRBV12-5 to TRBJ2-5, with D possibly TRBD2 on 5 matching bases. Trimming pared 7 bases from V and 0 bases from J, leaving 30 bases between. The CDR3 spans 20 residues. The V gene's germline CDR1 is LGHNT and CDR2 FRNRAP.

The chain is built from TRBV10-3 and TRBJ1-2, with 7 bases lining up with TRBD1. The junction had 7 bases not matched to a gene; V was cut back by 6 bases and J by 3 bases. This CDR3 spans 14 amino acids. The germline V gene has CDR1 ENHRY and CDR2 SYGVKD. This CDR3 is CAIREGRGDYGYTF. As DNA, the CDR3 is TGTGCCATCAGGGAGGGCAGGGGGGACTATGGCTACACCTTC.

The rearrangement joins TRBV5-4 to TRBJ2-2; 9 bases fit TRBD1. Germline CDR1 and CDR2: SGHNT and YYREEE (reference sequence). CDR3 size: 16 residues. The trim removed 2 bases at V and 1 base at J, leaving 3 bases unmatched. In nucleotides, the CDR3 is TGTGCCAGCAGCTTATGGACAGGGGTGAACACCGGGGAGCTGTTTTTT. The encoded protein is CASSLWTGVNTGELFF.

The CDR3 coding sequence is TGTGCCAGCAGTAAATTACAGGGGGTCCTGGATACGCAGTATTTT. Protein: CASSKLQGVLDTQYF. This chain links TRBV6-1 with TRBJ2-3; 8 bases map to TRBD1. CDR3 length: 15 amino acids. Trimming at V came to 5 bases and at J to 6 bases, leaving 10 bases not matched to a gene. Germline CDR1 and CDR2: MNHNS and SASEGT.

The CDR3 bases are TGTGCCAGCAGTTACAGGGACGACACTGAAGCTTTCTTT. Translated: CASSYRDDTEAFF. V usage is TRBV6-5 and J usage is TRBJ1-1; possible D gene TRBD1, 5 bases. Germline values: CDR1 MNHEY, CDR2 SVGAGI. The CDR3 is made up of 13 amino acids. Between the trimmed V and J ends, which lost 2 bases and 3 bases, there was a span of 7 bases.

The sample holds one count of this clone. V usage is TRBV10-3 and J usage is TRBJ1-1; TRBD1 might be the D (5 bases). The V and J ends lost 6 bases and 5 bases respectively, with 10 bases between them. The germline CDR1 and CDR2 sequences are ENHRY and SYGVKD. The CDR3 has 12 residues. The CDR3 protein is CAISGRGTEAFF. CDR3 coding DNA: TGTGCCATCAGCGGGCGGGGGACTGAAGCTTTCTTT.

The rearrangement uses TRBV2 and TRBJ2-2, with 9 bases fitting TRBD1. The CDR3 is made up of 15 amino acids. CDR1 is SNHLY, CDR2 FYNNEI, per germline. Trimming removed 10 bases from V and 2 bases from J; junction bases left unmatched: 8. The CDR3 DNA reads TGTGCCACCCAACCACAGGGGGCCAACACCGGGGAGCTGTTTTTT. Translated, it gives CATQPQGANTGELFF.

This clone came up many times. CDR3 protein: CASSITGTNYGYTF. CDR3 nucleotide sequence: TGCGCCAGCAGTATCACCGGGACAAACTATGGCTACACCTTC. The chain links TRBV23-1 to TRBJ1-2, with D possibly being TRBD1 (6 bases). TRBV23-1 is noted as an ORF with a role that remains uncertain. The CDR3 is 14 residues long. With 5 bases removed from V and 2 bases from J, the gap between germline ends came to 12 bases.

The V and J genes are TRBV5-6 and TRBJ1-2; no definite D call. The CDR3 loop spans 13 amino acids. Germline CDR1 and CDR2: SGHDT and YYEEEE. The V gene lost 1 base and the J gene lost 8 bases, with 12 bases spanning the gap. Here the CDR3 reads CASSLWAPSGYTF. The CDR3 region has the DNA TGTGCCAGCAGCTTGTGGGCTCCGAGCGGCTACACCTTC.

This clone turned up a few times. The V call is TRBV7-2, the J call TRBJ2-7; TRBD1 is a possible D gene (6 bases). Germline V gene lookup returns CDR1 SGHTA and CDR2 FQGNSA. Trimming took 2 bases from V and 0 from J, leaving 17 bases between them. CDR3 size: 17 residues. This CDR3 is CASSLSTGTPFSYEQYV. The CDR3 DNA reads as TGTGCCAGCAGCTTAAGTACCGGGACACCCTTCTCCTACGAGCAGTACGTC.

The sample holds a few counts of this clone. This rearrangement joins TRBV11-2 to TRBJ1-1, with D unclear. This CDR3 spans 12 amino acids. Germline CDR1 and CDR2: SGHAT and FQNNGV. Trimming took 7 bases from V and 0 from J, leaving 6 bases between them. CDR3 DNA: TGTGCCAGCAAAACAGTGAACACTGAAGCTTTCTTT. This codes for CASKTVNTEAFF. Filled out from reference TRBV11-2 and TRBJ1-1, the complete variable domain reads EAGVAQSPRYKIIEKRQSVAFWCNPISGHATLYWYQQILGQGPKLLIQFQNNGVVDDSQLPKDRFSAERLKGVDSTLKIQPAKLEDSAVYLCASKTVNTEAFFGQGTRLTVV.

The J gene is TRBJ2-3, the V gene TRBV21-1; TRBD2, the table's D call, lacks a check against the DNA. TRBV21-1 is a pseudogene locus. The CDR3 has 16 amino acids. This CDR3 reads CASSIGRTNTTDTQYF. In DNA, the CDR3 is TGTGCCAGCAGCATTGGGAGGACTAATACCACAGATACGCAGTATTTT.

The J gene is TRBJ1-6, the V gene TRBV7-8; tentative D call: TRBD1 (6 bases). The CDR3 extends over 15 amino acids. In germline, CDR1 is SGHVS, CDR2 FQNEAQ. Deletions cut 5 bases from V and 3 bases from J, with 11 bases between. The CDR3 here is CASSLGQNYNSPLHF. CDR3 sequence (DNA): TGTGCCAGCAGCCTCGGACAGAACTATAATTCACCCCTCCACTTT.

J is TRBJ1-5 and V is TRBV30; D is ambiguous. Germline CDR1 GTSNPN, CDR2 SVGIG (reference sequence). V was shortened by 2 bases and J by 0 bases, with 5 bases between the two germline ends. The CDR3 consists of 13 residues. The DNA for the CDR3 is TGTGCCTGGAGTCTCGATAGCAATCAGCCCCAGCATTTT. It codes for CAWSLDSNQPQHF.